What follows is one TCR beta chain and its context. Treatment specified: roughly 20 received Ad26.COV2.S at low or high dose, single or two shots; five or six received placebo; per-sample allocation not given. Samples analyzed were those drawn on day 63 after the first vaccine or placebo injection. These data are taken from a study of Ad26.COV2.S vaccination and SARS-CoV-2 variants. On the study more broadly: The COV1001 Ad26.COV2.S trial arm included the donor.

Generated by immunoSEQ multiplex PCR, the TCRdb table keeps only in-frame clones and is missing some. Of about 380,000 clones in the sample, approximately 83% were seen once. Trimming took off 4 bases at V and 7 bases at J, with 10 bases between the two ends. The CDR3 sequence is 12 residues long. Germline V gene sequence: CDR1 MNHEY, CDR2 SVGEGT. The chain links TRBV6-2 or TRBV6-3 to TRBJ1-2; D remains ambiguous. The material was peripheral blood, obtained in a trial of Ad26.COV2.S vaccine versus placebo. The TCR sequence derives from a person between 18 and 65 years old who received the Ad26.COV2.S COVID-19 vaccine or a placebo. The CDR3 DNA reads TGTGCCAGCAGTTTCCGGCGAATTGGCTACACCTTC. This encodes CASSFRRIGYTF.